What follows is one T cell receptor (beta chain) and its context. The antigen is not known. The sample comes from a study of early stage breast cancer tumors. Study information: Of roughly 17 invasive breast tumors, about a dozen were hormone receptor-positive, HER2-negative. Broader study findings: Compared with adjacent normal breast, tumors showed 2.5 to 3-fold denser, more clonal T cells. Tumor and normal breast were distinguished via blood comparison in about 90% of the 16 patients.

Blood replicates held 0.5 ug DNA, tumor or normal breast around 1.5 ug, two each. Assay used: immunoSEQ multiplex PCR; TCRdb lists only in-frame clones, some missing. The table includes under 30,000 clones, around 70% detected once. This CDR3 is built from 13 residues. V gave up 6 bases and J gave up 4 bases, with 12 bases separating them. CDR1 is MDHEN and CDR2 is SYDVKM in the germline V gene. V and J are TRBV28 and TRBJ2-5, with D tentatively TRBD1 (6 bases). Input material: blood. This clonotype was sampled from a person aged 45-60 years with breast cancer. In DNA form, the CDR3 reads TGTGCCAGCAGAACCACAGGGCTAGAGACCCAGTACTTC. Its translation: CASRTTGLETQYF. The entire variable domain, with the rest obtained from reference TRBV28 and TRBJ2-5, is as follows: DVKVTQSSRYLVKRTGEKVFLECVQDMDHENMFWYRQDPGLGLRLIYFSYDVKMKEKGDIPEGYSVSREKKERFSLILESASTNQTSMYLCASRTTGLETQYFGPGTRLLVL.